A single sample is the source of the 22 T cell receptor beta chains below, sequenced in a study of cytomegalovirus exposure and HLA in healthy donors. Primers: 60 Vbeta forward and 13 Jbeta reverse. Libraries were prepared by immunoSEQ multiplex PCR; TCRdb keeps only in-frame clonotypes and omits some of them. This sample carries about 150,000 clones, approximately 85% of them seen once, and the ten largest clones take roughly 6.3%. Sequenced material: PBMCs. The receptor set was obtained from a man aged 45-65 years in good health and CMV-seropositive.

The V and J genes are TRBV5-5 and TRBJ1-5; D gene ambiguous. This CDR3 has 12 amino acids. Trimming shortened V by 4 bases and J by 4 bases, and 6 bases separated the two germline ends. CDR1 SGHKS and CDR2 YYEKEE come from the germline V gene (reference sequence). The CDR3 loop is CASSAPNQPQHF. CDR3 in DNA: TGTGCCAGCAGCGCGCCGAATCAGCCCCAGCATTTT.

To note about this clone: The junction departs from germline at one end; a sequencing error may be responsible. The chain carries TRBV7-7 and TRBJ1-4; 9 nucleotides match TRBD1. The germline V gene encodes CDR1 SSHAT and CDR2 FNYEAQ (reference sequence). The CDR3 consists of 15 residues. The CDR3 region is CASSPWDRVGEKLFF. CDR3 coding DNA: TGTGCTAGCAGCCCCTGGGACAGGGTAGGGGAAAAACTGTTTTTT.

The chain joins TRBV5-1 to TRBJ2-5, with TRBD1 as a possible D gene (6 bases). Trimming took 4 bases from V and 1 from J, leaving 11 bases between them. Looked up from germline, CDR1 is SGHRS and CDR2 is YFSETQ. CDR3 length: 14 amino acids. CDR3 region: CASSSGQFQETQYF. CDR3 nucleotide sequence: TGCGCCAGCAGCAGTGGACAGTTCCAAGAGACCCAGTACTTC.

This clone was observed a few times. CDR3 protein: CARATDPYNEQFF. CDR3 nucleotides: TGTGCCAGAGCGACAGACCCCTACAATGAGCAGTTCTTC. The gene calls are TRBV21-1 and TRBJ2-1; the table calls TRBD1, which could not be checked here. TRBV21-1 is tagged as a pseudogene. The CDR3 spans 13 residues.

V is TRBV19 and J is TRBJ2-1; 11 positions match TRBD2. The J segment lost 8 bases and the V segment lost 7 bases, leaving 4 bases of the junction unmatched. CDR1 LNHDA and CDR2 SQIVND come from the germline V gene (reference sequence). CDR3 size: 13 residues. The CDR3 nucleotides read TGTGCCAGTAAACTAGCGGGAGTAGATGAGCAGTTCTTC. It translates to CASKLAGVDEQFF.

The rearrangement joins TRBV6-5 to TRBJ2-5; D unclear. Germline loops: CDR1 MNHEY, CDR2 SVGAGI. V lost 2 bases and J 2 bases, leaving 3 bases between the germline ends. This CDR3 comprises 12 residues. This CDR3 reads CASSYTQETQYF. DNA for the CDR3: TGTGCCAGCAGTTACACTCAAGAGACCCAGTACTTC.

This clone was detected only a few times. V gene TRBV5-1 combines with J gene TRBJ1-4, with D perhaps matching TRBD1 (5 bases). The CDR3 extends over 14 amino acids. The ends were cut back, 0 bases at V and 8 bases at J, with 11 bases in the middle. Germline lookup yields CDR1 SGHRS and CDR2 YFSETQ. The CDR3 is CASSLDRMDEKLFF. CDR3 DNA sequence: TGCGCCAGCAGCTTGGACAGGATGGACGAAAAACTGTTTTTT.

This chain joins TRBV5-1 and TRBJ2-2; D unclear. V lost 0 bases and J 4 bases, leaving 7 bases between the germline ends. CDR3 length equals 14 residues. The germline V gene encodes CDR1 SGHRS and CDR2 YFSETQ. Here the CDR3 DNA reads TGCGCCAGCAGCTTGGGACAACCCACCGGGGAGCTGTTTTTT. This sequence encodes CASSLGQPTGELFF. The entire variable domain, with the rest obtained from reference TRBV5-1 and TRBJ2-2, is as follows: KAGVTQTPRYLIKTRGQQVTLSCSPISGHRSVSWYQQTPGQGLQFLFEYFSETQRNKGNFPGRFSGRQFSNSRSEMNVSTLELGDSALYLCASSLGQPTGELFFGEGSRLTVL.

The chain employs TRBV2 and TRBJ2-7; weak D call: TRBD2 (6 bases). This CDR3 comprises 13 residues. With 7 bases removed from V and 3 bases from J, the gap between germline ends came to 13 bases. Germline V gene data show CDR1 as SNHLY and CDR2 as FYNNEI. CDR3 sequence: CASTGTDLYEQYF. The CDR3 region has the DNA TGTGCCAGCACCGGGACTGACCTCTACGAGCAGTACTTC.

The genes are TRBV4-1 and TRBJ1-1; weak D call: TRBD1 (6 bases). Between the trimmed V and J ends, which lost 1 base and 1 base, there was a span of 13 bases. Germline V lookup: CDR1 MGHRA, CDR2 YSYEKL. The CDR3 covers 16 residues. Here the CDR3 reads CASSQGTGTWNTEAFF. The CDR3, as DNA: TGCGCCAGCAGCCAAGGGACCGGGACATGGAACACTGAAGCTTTCTTT.

V gene TRBV30 combines with J gene TRBJ2-5; maybe TRBD2 (6 bases). The V gene lost 2 bases and the J gene lost 1 base, with 11 bases spanning the gap. CDR3 length equals 14 residues. Per the germline V gene, CDR1 is GTSNPN and CDR2 is SVGIG (reference sequence). The CDR3 bases are TGTGCCTGGAGTCGGGGGATTACCCAAGAGACCCAGTACTTC. Its protein product is CAWSRGITQETQYF.

There are a few counts of this clone. The chain carries TRBV27 and TRBJ2-2, with 7 bases lining up with TRBD2. The CDR3 sequence is 16 residues long. Germline loops: CDR1 MNHEY, CDR2 SMNVEV (reference sequence). The V gene end was trimmed by 5 bases and the J gene end by 0 bases; junction bases not matched to a gene: 6. This chain's CDR3 is CASSILATANTGELFF. The CDR3, as DNA: TGTGCCAGCAGTATACTAGCGACAGCGAACACCGGGGAGCTGTTTTTT.

The rearrangement joins TRBV27 to TRBJ2-5, with 7 bases that match TRBD1. The J call may be wrong; the DNA end is better matched by TRBJ2-7. The CDR3 has 14 residues. Germline values: CDR1 MNHEY, CDR2 SMNVEV (reference sequence). The CDR3 bases are TGTGCCAGCAGTTTATGGGACAGACAATACGAGCAGTACTTC. Translating it yields CASSLWDRQYEQYF.

The CDR3 coding sequence is TGTGCCAGCAGCCAACCGGAGACCCAGTACTTC. Protein sequence: CASSQPETQYF. The J gene is TRBJ2-5, the V gene TRBV14; D is undetermined. The length of the CDR3 is 11 residues. V was pared by 2 bases and J by 5 bases, with 3 bases between. Germline assignment: CDR1 SGHDN and CDR2 FVKESK.

J is TRBJ2-2 and V is TRBV28, with 11 positions matching TRBD1. J gave up 4 bases and V 2 bases, and 0 bases lay outside the gene matches. The germline V gene has CDR1 MDHEN and CDR2 SYDVKM. The CDR3 runs 15 residues. In nucleotides, the CDR3 is TGTGCCAGCAGTTTAGGGACAGGGGGCACCGGGGAGCTGTTTTTT. Its protein product is CASSLGTGGTGELFF.

J is TRBJ1-2 and V is TRBV19, with 10 bases lining up with TRBD1. V trimming: 4 bases; J trimming: 6 bases; junction bases outside the gene matches: 8. Germline lookup yields CDR1 LNHDA and CDR2 SQIVND (reference sequence). The CDR3 sequence is 15 residues long. The CDR3 is CASSTSGQGFDGYTF. The CDR3, as DNA: TGTGCCAGTAGTACGTCGGGACAGGGGTTCGATGGCTACACCTTC.

This chain links TRBV5-1 with TRBJ2-5, with 8 bases aligning to TRBD1. V lost 3 bases to trimming and J lost 5 bases; unmatched junction nucleotides: 6. The CDR3 is made up of 14 amino acids. The germline V gene has CDR1 SGHRS and CDR2 YFSETQ. CDR3 residues: CASSSTGGWETQYF. The CDR3 DNA reads as TGCGCCAGCAGCTCAACAGGGGGGTGGGAGACCCAGTACTTC.

This rearrangement joins TRBV29-1 to TRBJ2-3; D is uncertain. Between the trimmed V and J ends, which lost 6 bases and 2 bases, there was a span of 6 bases. Germline V CDR1 and CDR2: SQVTM, ANQGSEA. The CDR3 extends over 11 amino acids. This CDR3 is CSVQYTDTQYF. CDR3 in DNA: TGCAGCGTCCAGTACACAGATACGCAGTATTTT.

The chain uses TRBV10-3 and TRBJ1-1, with 7 positions matching TRBD1. This CDR3 is built from 13 residues. Germline V gives CDR1 ENHRY, CDR2 SYGVKD. V trimming: 8 bases; J trimming: 1 base; junction bases outside the gene matches: 4. This chain's CDR3 is CAIRRTGNTEAFF. The CDR3 nucleotides are TGTGCCATCCGCCGGACAGGGAACACTGAAGCTTTCTTT.

The chain couples TRBV7-3 to TRBJ2-1, with no clear D. Germline V gene data show CDR1 as SGHTA and CDR2 as FQGTGA. The V and J ends lost 1 base and 5 bases respectively, with 6 bases between them. This CDR3 comprises 13 residues. CDR3 sequence (DNA): TGTGCCAGCAGCTTAAGTAGCAACAATGAGCAGTTCTTC. The encoded protein is CASSLSSNNEQFF.

Note on this clone: Other DNA sequences from this sample encode an identical CDR3 as well. The chain employs TRBV5-1 and TRBJ2-7; no clear D. Trimming took 0 bases from V and 3 from J, leaving 7 bases between them. The CDR3 has 13 amino acids. Germline V lookup: CDR1 SGHRS, CDR2 YFSETQ. The CDR3 sequence: CASSLELVYEQYF. The CDR3 DNA reads TGCGCCAGCAGCTTGGAACTCGTCTACGAGCAGTACTTC.

This chain links TRBV29-1 with TRBJ2-3, with a possible D match to TRBD2 (6 bases). The CDR3 consists of 17 residues. V was clipped by 6 bases and J by 3 bases, with 25 bases between them. Germline V gene lookup returns CDR1 SQVTM and CDR2 ANQGSEA. The CDR3: CSVHGVPGSSGTDTQYF. CDR3 sequence (DNA): TGCAGCGTACATGGGGTCCCCGGGAGCTCTGGTACAGATACGCAGTATTTT.